A selection of T cell receptor beta chains follows, all from one sample in a study of CD8 T cells in Susac syndrome. A single record per CDR3 protein comes from TCRdb applying MiXCR to the immunoSEQ multiplex PCR reads. The sample contains roughly 80,000 distinct CDR3 sequences, 94% of which appear only once. The source material was CD8+ T cells from PBMCs. The receptors shown here come from a human donor with Susac syndrome. CDR3s include the opening cysteine and the closing phenylalanine or tryptophan. The D gene is left open where the match is weak. Clone size is shown for a subset of rows, as once, few, many or a class of expanded clone.

D gene	J gene	V gene	clone size	CDR3 length	CDR3 protein	CDR3 DNA
TRBD2	TRBJ2-5	TRBV7-3	-	15	CASSLGGGAFETQYF	TGTGCCAGCAGCTTAGGCGGGGGGGCGTTTGAGACCCAGTACTTC
-	TRBJ1-1	TRBV5-1	once	13	CASSEGQNTEAFF	TGCGCCAGCAGCGAGGGTCAGAACACTGAAGCTTTCTTT
-	TRBJ2-7	TRBV19	-	14	CASSLRGLSYEQYF	TGTGCCAGTAGTCTCAGGGGCCTCTCCTACGAGCAGTACTTC
-	TRBJ1-4	TRBV28	-	14	CASSLGRGLEKLFF	TGTGCCAGCAGCCTTGGGAGGGGTCTTGAAAAACTGTTTTTT
-	TRBJ2-5	TRBV29-1	-	13	CSVGGDWTKTQYF	TGCAGCGTCGGGGGTGACTGGACCAAGACCCAGTACTTC
-	TRBJ2-7	TRBV20-1	-	14	CSARLNPYSYEQYF	TGCAGTGCTAGACTTAATCCTTACTCCTACGAGCAGTACTTC
-	TRBJ2-7	TRBV3-1	-	16	CASSQGETGLSYEQYF	TGTGCCAGCAGCCAAGGGGAGACAGGTCTCTCCTACGAGCAGTACTTC
-	TRBJ1-1	TRBV9	-	11	CASSPKTEAFF	TGTGCCAGCAGCCCTAAGACTGAAGCTTTCTTT
-	TRBJ2-6	TRBV4-1	-	17	CASSHPVTGPGANVLTF	TGCGCCAGCAGCCACCCTGTGACAGGTCCAGGGGCCAACGTCCTGACTTTC
-	TRBJ1-2	TRBV6-1	-	10	CWREDYGYTF	TGCTGGCGAGAGGACTATGGCTACACCTTC
-	TRBJ1-6	TRBV28	-	15	CASSLYREYNSPLHF	TGTGCCAGCAGTTTATACAGGGAGTATAATTCACCCCTCCACTTT
-	TRBJ1-2	TRBV6-1	-	12	CASSDDLYGYTF	TGTGCCAGCAGTGATGACCTCTATGGCTACACCTTC
TRBD2	TRBJ2-5	TRBV29-1	-	17	CSVEDLPLAGAIKTQYF	TGCAGCGTTGAAGATCTCCCTCTAGCGGGGGCCATTAAGACCCAGTACTTC
TRBD1	TRBJ2-2	TRBV15	-	15	CATSPRDRDTGELFF	TGTGCCACCAGCCCCCGGGACAGGGACACCGGGGAGCTGTTTTTT
-	TRBJ2-3	TRBV12-3/TRBV12-4	-	14	CASSFWTGTDTQYF	TGTGCCAGCAGTTTTTGGACAGGCACAGATACGCAGTATTTT
-	TRBJ2-7	TRBV11-2	-	14	CASSSRPDGNEQYF	TGTGCCAGCAGCTCCCGCCCGGACGGGAACGAGCAGTACTTC
-	TRBJ2-7	TRBV12-3/TRBV12-4	-	15	CASSPDGLGFYEQYF	TGTGCCAGCAGTCCGGACGGCCTGGGGTTTTACGAGCAGTACTTC
TRBD1	TRBJ2-1	TRBV24-1	-	16	CATSDLGQGAYNEQFF	TGTGCCACCAGTGACCTTGGACAGGGAGCCTACAATGAGCAGTTCTTC
TRBD1	TRBJ1-6	TRBV9	-	15	CASSVATGGGSPLHF	TGTGCCAGCAGCGTAGCTACAGGGGGCGGTTCACCCCTCCACTTT
-	TRBJ2-1	TRBV12-5	-	11	CASAWGIEQFF	TGTGCTAGTGCCTGGGGGATTGAGCAGTTCTTC
TRBD2	TRBJ2-3	TRBV12-3/TRBV12-4	-	16	CASRPLAGGREDTQYF	TGTGCCAGCAGACCTTTAGCGGGGGGCAGGGAGGATACGCAGTATTTT
-	TRBJ1-1	TRBV30	-	12	CAWSKGFTEAFF	TGTGCCTGGAGCAAGGGGTTCACTGAAGCTTTCTTT
-	TRBJ2-6	TRBV28	-	18	CASSLGGRLNSGANVLTF	TGTGCCAGCAGTTTAGGGGGCAGGCTAAACTCTGGGGCCAACGTCCTGACTTTC